This record covers a single T cell receptor (beta chain). These data are taken from a study of blood T cell repertoires in COVID-19. How the authors handled the data: By means of reference gene primer amplification, nucleated cell counts were estimated. Some clones are missing from TCRdb's copy, which holds only in-frame ones; the method was immunoSEQ multiplex PCR. That table furnishes V, J and clone size, whereas the DNA furnished D and trimming. The profile shows tens of thousands of clones, roughly 81% of them singletons. The trim removed 1 base at V and 3 bases at J, leaving 9 bases unmatched. Germline CDR1 MGHRA, CDR2 YSYEKL. This CDR3 comprises 17 residues.

The J gene is TRBJ2-3, the V gene TRBV4-1; 8 nucleotides agree with TRBD2. The source of this sequence is a human donor in a cohort sampled during active COVID-19. Sequenced: peripheral blood. The CDR3 DNA reads TGCGCCAGCAGCCAAGTCATAGCGGGATTAGCGACAGATACGCAGTATTTT. It is translated as CASSQVIAGLATDTQYF.